A single sample gave rise to the 25 T cell receptor beta chains below, sequenced in a study of T cell responses to AZD1222 COVID-19 vaccine. Libraries were prepared by immunoSEQ multiplex PCR; TCRdb keeps only in-frame clonotypes and omits some of them. The repertoire holds 140,000 or so clones, with 92% as singletons. The sample here was peripheral blood, taken 28 days after the second AZD1222 dose. These receptors were obtained from an adult who received the AZD1222 COVID-19 vaccine.

CDR3 nucleotide sequence: TGTGCCAGCAGCTTAGTATACGTTGGGTCCCTTATCCCCGGGGAGCTGTTTTTT. This encodes CASSLVYVGSLIPGELFF. The chain uses TRBV7-8 and TRBJ2-2, with D unclear. The germline V gene encodes CDR1 SGHVS and CDR2 FQNEAQ. CDR3 length: 18 residues. V lost 1 base and J 6 bases, leaving 21 bases between the germline ends.

This clone was detected once. V and J are TRBV5-1 and TRBJ2-2; D not resolved. Germline V gene data show CDR1 as SGHRS and CDR2 as YFSETQ. The CDR3 is made up of 13 amino acids. The V gene lost 7 bases and the J gene lost 4 bases, with 11 bases spanning the gap. The CDR3 nucleotides read TGCGCCAGCGCCCGGGCCCTCACCGGGGAGCTGTTTTTT. Amino acid sequence: CASARALTGELFF.

This chain links TRBV19 with TRBJ1-1; D perhaps matches TRBD1 (6 bases). This CDR3 contains 15 residues. CDR1 and CDR2 from the germline V gene are LNHDA and SQIVND (reference sequence). Trimming shortened V by 6 bases and J by 4 bases, and 18 bases separated the two germline ends. In nucleotides, the CDR3 is TGTGCCAGTAGCCCTCTCGGGGGCGTGGGCACTGAAGCTTTCTTT. Translation gives CASSPLGGVGTEAFF.

The chain has TRBV15 and TRBJ2-1; TRBD2 matches at 8 bases. The CDR3 spans 14 residues. In germline, CDR1 is LNHNV, CDR2 YYDKDF (reference sequence). The trim removed 0 bases at V and 8 bases at J, leaving 3 bases unmatched. The CDR3 is CATSREASGHEQFF. CDR3 DNA: TGTGCCACCAGCAGAGAGGCTAGCGGGCATGAGCAGTTCTTC.

This chain links TRBV27 with TRBJ2-7; TRBD1 agrees at 9 bases. This CDR3 is 14 amino acids long. The trim removed 5 bases at V and 3 bases at J, leaving 5 bases unmatched. The V gene's germline CDR1 is MNHEY and CDR2 SMNVEV (reference sequence). The CDR3 coding sequence is TGTGCCAGCAGTCCGGTGACAGGGGGCTACGAGCAGTACTTC. It translates to CASSPVTGGYEQYF.

The chain uses TRBV25-1 and TRBJ1-5, with unresolved D. V was cut by 10 bases and J by 4 bases, with 20 bases left in between. This CDR3 is 15 amino acids long. Germline V gene sequence: CDR1 MGHDK, CDR2 SYGVNS. The CDR3 reads CANSPQGSFNQPQHF. The CDR3 DNA reads TGTGCCAACAGCCCCCAAGGGTCTTTTAATCAGCCCCAGCATTTT.

The gene calls are TRBV4-1 and TRBJ1-5, with unresolved D. The CDR3 loop spans 15 amino acids. V was trimmed by 0 bases and J by 0 bases, leaving 6 bases between them. CDR1 MGHRA and CDR2 YSYEKL come from the germline V gene. The CDR3 DNA is TGCGCCAGCAGCCAAGAGGCGAATAGCAATCAGCCCCAGCATTTT. It encodes CASSQEANSNQPQHF.

The rearrangement uses TRBV5-1 and TRBJ2-7; 11 nucleotides align to TRBD1. Germline CDR1 SGHRS, CDR2 YFSETQ. CDR3 length: 14 amino acids. V trimming: 4 bases; J trimming: 7 bases; junction bases outside the gene matches: 7. The CDR3 sequence is CASSAGTGGAEQYF. The DNA of the CDR3 is TGCGCCAGCAGCGCCGGGACAGGGGGGGCTGAGCAGTACTTC. The full variable domain, in which reference TRBV5-1 and TRBJ2-7 provide the parts outside the CDR3, is KAGVTQTPRYLIKTRGQQVTLSCSPISGHRSVSWYQQTPGQGLQFLFEYFSETQRNKGNFPGRFSGRQFSNSRSEMNVSTLELGDSALYLCASSAGTGGAEQYFGPGTRLTVT.

This chain links TRBV12-3 or TRBV12-4 with TRBJ2-7; D not resolved. The length of the CDR3 is 13 residues. The ends were cut back, 2 bases at V and 4 bases at J, with 9 bases in the middle. The CDR3 sequence: CASSLPSRYEQYF. The CDR3 DNA reads as TGTGCCAGCAGTTTACCGAGTAGGTACGAGCAGTACTTC.

The V gene is TRBV7-2, the J gene TRBJ1-5; tentative D call: TRBD1 (6 bases). CDR3 size: 14 residues. With 2 bases removed from V and 1 base from J, the gap between germline ends came to 6 bases. Looked up from germline, CDR1 is SGHTA and CDR2 is FQGNSA. CDR3 bases: TGTGCCAGCAGCTTACAGGGGAGCAATCAGCCCCAGCATTTT. This sequence encodes CASSLQGSNQPQHF.

This clone was observed a handful of times. J is TRBJ1-1 and V is TRBV12-5, with D uncertain. The CDR3 extends over 16 amino acids. In germline, CDR1 is LGHNT, CDR2 FRNRAP. V lost 0 bases and J lost 1, with 12 bases in between. CDR3 DNA: TGTGCTAGTGGTTTGGTAAGTTTCAGCGGGAACACTGAAGCTTTCTTT. Translating gives CASGLVSFSGNTEAFF.

The chain carries TRBV7-9 and TRBJ1-2; 7 bases agree with TRBD1. The CDR3 spans 15 residues. Looked up from germline, CDR1 is SEHNR and CDR2 is FQNEAQ (reference sequence). V dropped 4 bases and J dropped 3; count of bases not matched to a gene: 8. The CDR3 DNA is TGTGCCAGCAGCTCCTCCACCCAGGGGGACTATGGCTACACCTTC. This codes for CASSSSTQGDYGYTF.

V is TRBV3-1 (or the pseudogene TRBV3-2) and J is TRBJ2-1; D might be TRBD1 (5 bases). The CDR3 has 15 residues. Germline V CDR1 and CDR2: LGHDT, YNNKEL (reference sequence). V lost 1 base to trimming and J lost 10 bases, with 17 bases between them. The CDR3 DNA follows: TGTGCCAGCAGCCAAGGGGTTATAAGGACACCCGAGCAGTTCTTC. Translating gives CASSQGVIRTPEQFF.

V gene TRBV5-1 combines with J gene TRBJ2-7; either TRBD1 or TRBD2 may supply D (5 bases each). Germline V gene data show CDR1 as SGHRS and CDR2 as YFSETQ. This CDR3 is built from 13 residues. The V and J ends lost 8 bases and 3 bases respectively, with 15 bases between them. The CDR3 region is CASGTADGYEQYF. CDR3 DNA sequence: TGCGCCAGTGGGACGGCCGACGGCTACGAGCAGTACTTC.

CDR3 nucleotides: TGTGCCAGCAGCCAAGGGGACAGGGGCAGAGGCCAGCCCCAGCATTTT. It specifies CASSQGDRGRGQPQHF. This sequence joins TRBV3-1 (or the pseudogene TRBV3-2) and TRBJ1-5, with TRBD1 identical over 10 bases. CDR1 is LGHDT and CDR2 is YNNKEL in the germline V gene (reference sequence). J gave up 7 bases and V 1 base, and 7 bases lay outside the gene matches. The CDR3 loop spans 16 amino acids.

The chain is built from TRBV6-5 and TRBJ1-1; D gene unclear. The ends were cut back, 7 bases at V and 0 bases at J, with 6 bases in the middle. Germline V gene data show CDR1 as MNHEY and CDR2 as SVGAGI. The CDR3 extends over 12 amino acids. The DNA of the CDR3 is TGTGCCAGCATAGGGCTGAACACTGAAGCTTTCTTT. As protein: CASIGLNTEAFF.

The table lists this clone with a count of one. The genes are TRBV11-2 and TRBJ2-7; 9 bases agree with TRBD1. The CDR3 runs to 14 residues. V shed 3 bases and J 4 bases; nucleotides not matched to a gene: 4. Germline V lookup: CDR1 SGHAT, CDR2 FQNNGV. CDR3 coding DNA: TGTGCCAGCAGCTTGGGGACAGGGTCTTACGAGCAGTACTTC. It codes for CASSLGTGSYEQYF.

The chain carries TRBV27 and TRBJ1-6, with D perhaps TRBD1 (5 bases). Germline loops: CDR1 MNHEY, CDR2 SMNVEV (reference sequence). The CDR3 spans 13 residues. The germline V and J ends were trimmed by 4 bases and 9 bases, with 10 bases remaining between them. The DNA for the CDR3 is TGTGCCAGCAGTTGGGGGGACGTTTCACCCCTCCACTTT. Translating it yields CASSWGDVSPLHF.

This rearrangement joins TRBV5-1 to TRBJ1-2; D is unclear. This CDR3 has 13 amino acids. Germline lookup yields CDR1 SGHRS and CDR2 YFSETQ. Trimming cost V 3 bases and J 4 bases, with 10 bases left between them. The CDR3 region has the DNA TGCGCCAGCAGCTCTGAAGGCCTCTATGGCTACACCTTC. This encodes CASSSEGLYGYTF.

The chain joins TRBV10-3 to TRBJ2-7, with TRBD2 identical over 7 bases. CDR3 length equals 15 residues. The V gene's germline CDR1 is ENHRY and CDR2 SYGVKD. V dropped 3 bases and J dropped 2; count of bases not matched to a gene: 7. The CDR3 is CAISDLTSLAYEQYF. The CDR3 DNA reads TGTGCCATCAGTGACCTGACTAGCTTAGCCTACGAGCAGTACTTC.

The rearrangement links TRBV27 to TRBJ1-5; no definite D call. CDR3 length: 19 amino acids. Germline V gives CDR1 MNHEY, CDR2 SMNVEV (reference sequence). Trimming took off 4 bases at V and 0 bases at J, with 22 bases between the two ends. The CDR3 DNA reads as TGTGCCAGCAGTTCACGATTTCCAAGCTGGTCCGATAGCAATCAGCCCCAGCATTTT. Its protein product is CASSSRFPSWSDSNQPQHF.

The genes are TRBV9 and TRBJ1-4; the D is unclear. CDR3 length equals 15 residues. CDR1 and CDR2 from the germline V gene are SGDLS and YYNGEE. V lost 0 bases, J lost 3 bases, and 9 bases lay in between. The CDR3 DNA sequence: TGTGCCAGCAGCGTAGTTGGGTTAGCTAATGAAAAACTGTTTTTT. Translation: CASSVVGLANEKLFF.

The chain links TRBV5-1 to TRBJ2-7, with 7 bases matching TRBD1. V was pared by 4 bases and J by 1 base, with 5 bases of the junction left unmatched. The CDR3 contains 14 residues. Germline values: CDR1 SGHRS, CDR2 YFSETQ. Here the CDR3 reads CASSLTTGSYEQYF. CDR3 DNA sequence: TGCGCCAGCAGCCTGACGACAGGGTCCTACGAGCAGTACTTC.

The rearrangement links TRBV9 to TRBJ2-1; D is unresolved. CDR1 is SGDLS, CDR2 YYNGEE, per germline. This CDR3 is built from 11 residues. V shed 0 bases and J shed 9 bases, with 4 bases lying between them. CDR3 coding DNA: TGTGCCAGCAGCGTAGGAGTTGAGCAGTTCTTC. It is translated as CASSVGVEQFF.

J is TRBJ1-2 and V is TRBV11-3; D is ambiguous. Trimming shortened V by 3 bases and J by 6 bases, and 5 bases separated the two germline ends. The CDR3 extends over 11 amino acids. CDR1 SGHNT and CDR2 YENEEA come from the germline V gene. Here the CDR3 reads CASSFEDGYTF. The DNA of the CDR3 is TGTGCCAGCAGCTTCGAGGATGGCTACACCTTC.